This paragraph reports one T cell receptor (beta chain). Its antigen is currently unknown. There are 11 residues in the CDR3. Trimming left V 6 bases short and J 3 bases short, with 6 bases between. Germline CDR1 reads SNHLY; CDR2 reads FYNNEI. Repertoires were generated with immunoSEQ multiplex PCR, while TCRdb's copy carries only in-frame clones and drops some. Altogether about 2.1 million clones are present, 85% to 95% being singletons, with the ten largest covering around 1.7%. Cells designated naive CD8 were CD45RO-negative and were positively selected for CCR7, with terminally differentiated effector memory CD45RA+ cells excluded. Every contributor of samples was a Caucasian grown-up residing in Nashville, Tennessee. This sample is drawn from a study of shared clonotypes between healthy human individuals. General observations from the study: Sequencing depth was predicted to influence how clonotypes are shared among donors. Clonotypes not shared had lower generation probabilities than those common to all four donors.

This chain uses TRBV2 with TRBJ2-7; D gene uncertain. The receptor comes from a man aged 18 to 30 in good health. Some clones in this sample may be carry-over from other donors' samples. Source material: naive CD8+ T cells from PBMCs. The CDR3 is CASRENYEQYF. The DNA for the CDR3 is TGTGCCAGCAGGGAAAACTACGAGCAGTACTTC.